A selection of T cell receptor beta chains follows, all from one sample in a study of cytomegalovirus exposure and HLA in healthy donors. Assay: immunoSEQ multiplex PCR; the TCRdb copy retains only in-frame clones and omits some. The repertoire holds 170,000 or so clones, with approximately 80% as singletons. The specimen sequenced was PBMCs. Receptor source: a man in his sixties in good health and CMV-seronegative. CDR3s include the opening cysteine and the closing phenylalanine or tryptophan. Rows may omit the clone size; those that give it use once, few, many or a size class.

clone size: NA
J gene: TRBJ2-1
V gene: TRBV29-1
CDR3 protein: CSGFGSGSLNEQFF

clone size: NA
J gene: TRBJ2-3
V gene: TRBV4-2
CDR3 protein: CASSQEVGRGVPSGASDTQYF

clone size: NA
J gene: TRBJ2-6
V gene: TRBV28
CDR3 protein: CASASGGQLSGANVLTF

clone size: NA
J gene: TRBJ2-2
V gene: TRBV27
CDR3 protein: CASSPGTGAGELFF

clone size: NA
J gene: TRBJ1-2
V gene: TRBV5-6
CDR3 protein: CASSLGWRHGYTF

clone size: NA
J gene: TRBJ1-1
V gene: TRBV9
CDR3 protein: CASSVGQGTFDTEAFF

clone size: NA
J gene: TRBJ2-5
V gene: TRBV27
CDR3 protein: CASSLRLAGSETQYF

clone size: NA
J gene: TRBJ2-2
V gene: TRBV27
CDR3 protein: CASRAWDRVDGELFF

clone size: NA
J gene: TRBJ2-2
V gene: TRBV19
CDR3 protein: CATLGAGGLTGELFF

clone size: few
J gene: TRBJ2-6
V gene: TRBV29-1
CDR3 protein: CSAGTAGANVLTF

clone size: NA
J gene: TRBJ1-1
V gene: TRBV29-1
CDR3 protein: CSVLPSAVNTEAFF

clone size: NA
J gene: TRBJ2-1
V gene: TRBV6-6
CDR3 protein: CASSLSGSYNEQFF

clone size: NA
J gene: NA
V gene: TRBV4-3
CDR3 protein: CASSQEAGQGYSEQYF

clone size: NA
J gene: TRBJ2-2
V gene: TRBV30
CDR3 protein: CAWSVLGSASGELFF

clone size: few
J gene: TRBJ1-1
V gene: TRBV20-1
CDR3 protein: CSARGPREAFF

clone size: NA
J gene: TRBJ2-5
V gene: TRBV6-1
CDR3 protein: CASSEGGTYQETQYF

clone size: NA
J gene: TRBJ1-5
V gene: TRBV5-1
CDR3 protein: CASSLGTGGFQPQNF

clone size: NA
J gene: TRBJ2-5
V gene: TRBV5-1
CDR3 protein: CASSFQLAGAGETQYF

clone size: NA
J gene: TRBJ2-2
V gene: TRBV11-3
CDR3 protein: CASSSQGPSTGELFF